Detailed here is one T cell receptor (beta chain). The data are from a study of T cell changes during pregnancy in multiple sclerosis. With 0 bases removed from V and 7 bases from J, the gap between germline ends came to 13 bases. Looked up from germline, CDR1 is SGHNT and CDR2 is YYREEE (reference sequence). The CDR3 contains 14 residues. TCRdb keeps only in-frame clones here, not all; method: immunoSEQ multiplex PCR. Of about 80,000 clones in the sample, roughly nine tenths were seen once. The genes are TRBV5-4 and TRBJ1-2; D is unresolved. This sample comprised peripheral blood, obtained before pregnancy. This TCR was sampled from a female donor with multiple sclerosis, enrolled in a pregnancy study. Here the CDR3 DNA reads TGTGCCAGCAGCTTGGGCTTTAACAGCCGTGGCTACACCTTC. Its translation: CASSLGFNSRGYTF. The full variable domain, with the rest looked up from reference TRBV5-4 and TRBJ1-2, is ETGVTQSPTHLIKTRGQQVTLRCSSQSGHNTVSWYQQALGQGPQFIFQYYREEENGRGNFPPRFSGLQFPNYSSELNVNALELDDSALYLCASSLGFNSRGYTFGSGTRLTVV.